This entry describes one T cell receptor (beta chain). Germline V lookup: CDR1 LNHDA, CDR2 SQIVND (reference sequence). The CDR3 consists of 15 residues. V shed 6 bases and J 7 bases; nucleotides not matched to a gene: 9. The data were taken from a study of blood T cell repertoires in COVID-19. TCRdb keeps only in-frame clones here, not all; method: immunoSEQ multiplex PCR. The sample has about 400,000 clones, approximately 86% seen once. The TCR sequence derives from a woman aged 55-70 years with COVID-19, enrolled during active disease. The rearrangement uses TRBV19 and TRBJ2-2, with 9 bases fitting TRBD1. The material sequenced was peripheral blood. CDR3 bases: TGTGCCAGTAGGATGACAGGGGGTGCTATCGGGGAGCTGTTTTTT. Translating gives CASRMTGGAIGELFF.